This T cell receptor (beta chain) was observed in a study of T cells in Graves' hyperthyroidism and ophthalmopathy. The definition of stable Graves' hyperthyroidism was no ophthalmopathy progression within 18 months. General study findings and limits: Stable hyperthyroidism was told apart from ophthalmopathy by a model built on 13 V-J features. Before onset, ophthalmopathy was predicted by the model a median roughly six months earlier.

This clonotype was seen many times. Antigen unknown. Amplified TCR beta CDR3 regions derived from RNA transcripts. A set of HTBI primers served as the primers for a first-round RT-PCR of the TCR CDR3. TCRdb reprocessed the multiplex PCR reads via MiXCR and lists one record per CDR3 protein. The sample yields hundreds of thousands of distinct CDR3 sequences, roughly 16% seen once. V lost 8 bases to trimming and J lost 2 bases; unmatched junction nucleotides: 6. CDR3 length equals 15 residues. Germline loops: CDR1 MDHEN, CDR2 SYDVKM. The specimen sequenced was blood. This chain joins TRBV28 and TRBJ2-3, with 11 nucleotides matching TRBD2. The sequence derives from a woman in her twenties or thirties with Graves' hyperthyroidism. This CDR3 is CASPPGLADTDTQYF. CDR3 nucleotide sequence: TGTGCCAGCCCGCCGGGACTAGCGGACACAGATACGCAGTATTTT. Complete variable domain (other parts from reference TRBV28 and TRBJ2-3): DVKVTQSSRYLVKRTGEKVFLECVQDMDHENMFWYRQDPGLGLRLIYFSYDVKMKEKGDIPEGYSVSREKKERFSLILESASTNQTSMYLCASPPGLADTDTQYFGPGTRLTVL.